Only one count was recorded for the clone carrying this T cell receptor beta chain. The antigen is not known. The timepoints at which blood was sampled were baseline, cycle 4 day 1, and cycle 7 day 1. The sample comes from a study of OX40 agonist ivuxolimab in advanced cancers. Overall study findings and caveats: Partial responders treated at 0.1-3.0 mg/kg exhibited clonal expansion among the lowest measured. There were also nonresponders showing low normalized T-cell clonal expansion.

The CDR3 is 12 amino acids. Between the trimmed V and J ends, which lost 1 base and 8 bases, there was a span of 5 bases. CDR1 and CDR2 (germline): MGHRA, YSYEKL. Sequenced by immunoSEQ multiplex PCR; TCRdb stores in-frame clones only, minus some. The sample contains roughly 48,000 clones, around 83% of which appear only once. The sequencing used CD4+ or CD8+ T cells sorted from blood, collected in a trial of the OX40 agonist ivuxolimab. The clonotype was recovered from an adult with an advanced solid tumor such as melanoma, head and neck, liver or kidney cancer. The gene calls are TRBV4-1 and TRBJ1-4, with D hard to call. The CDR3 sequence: CASSQASEKLFF. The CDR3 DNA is TGCGCCAGCAGCCAAGCTAGCGAAAAACTGTTTTTT.